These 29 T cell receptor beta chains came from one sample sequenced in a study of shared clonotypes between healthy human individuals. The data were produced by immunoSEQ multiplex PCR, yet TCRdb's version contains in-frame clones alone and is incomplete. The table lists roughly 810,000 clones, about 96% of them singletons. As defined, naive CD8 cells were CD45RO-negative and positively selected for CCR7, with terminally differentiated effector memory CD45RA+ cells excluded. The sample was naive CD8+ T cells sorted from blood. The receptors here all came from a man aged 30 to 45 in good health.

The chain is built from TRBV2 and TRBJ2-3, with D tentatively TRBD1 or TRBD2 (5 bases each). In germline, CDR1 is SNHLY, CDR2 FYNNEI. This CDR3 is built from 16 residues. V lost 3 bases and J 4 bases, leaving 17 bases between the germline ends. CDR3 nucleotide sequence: TGTGCCAGCAGTGACGGGGCTGGGCCGCGGGCAGATACGCAGTATTTT. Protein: CASSDGAGPRADTQYF.

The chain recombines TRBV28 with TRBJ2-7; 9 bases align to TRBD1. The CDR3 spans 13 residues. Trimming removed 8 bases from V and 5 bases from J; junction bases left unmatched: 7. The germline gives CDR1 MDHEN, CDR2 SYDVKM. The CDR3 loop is CASQQGAPDEQYF. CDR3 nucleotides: TGTGCCAGCCAACAGGGGGCGCCGGACGAGCAGTACTTC.

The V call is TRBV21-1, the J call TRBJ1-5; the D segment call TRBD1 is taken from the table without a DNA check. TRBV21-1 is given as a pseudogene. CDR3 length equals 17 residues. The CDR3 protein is CASRKKKTGQGNQPQHF. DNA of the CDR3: TGTGCCAGCAGGAAAAAGAAGACGGGACAGGGGAATCAGCCCCAGCATTTT.

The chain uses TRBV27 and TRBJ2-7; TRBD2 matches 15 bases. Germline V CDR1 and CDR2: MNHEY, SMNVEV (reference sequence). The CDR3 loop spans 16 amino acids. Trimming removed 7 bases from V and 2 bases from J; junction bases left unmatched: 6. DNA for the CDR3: TGTGCCAGCAAGAAAAGGACTAGCGGGAGGGCCTACGAGCAGTACTTC. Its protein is CASKKRTSGRAYEQYF.

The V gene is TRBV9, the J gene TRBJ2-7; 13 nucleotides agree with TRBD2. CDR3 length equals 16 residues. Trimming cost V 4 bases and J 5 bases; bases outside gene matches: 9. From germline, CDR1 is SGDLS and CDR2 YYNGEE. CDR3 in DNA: TGTGCCAGCAGCTCCTGGACTAGCGGGAGTATCGACGAGCAGTACTTC. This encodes CASSSWTSGSIDEQYF.

The CDR3 here is CASSFGWADGNNQPQHF. The CDR3 nucleotides are TGTGCCAGCAGCTTCGGGTGGGCGGACGGGAACAATCAGCCCCAGCATTTT. The J gene is TRBJ1-5, the V gene TRBV7-6; no clear D. Germline V gives CDR1 SGHVS, CDR2 FNYEAQ. The CDR3 sequence is 17 residues long. V was clipped by 3 bases and J by 3 bases, with 18 bases between them.

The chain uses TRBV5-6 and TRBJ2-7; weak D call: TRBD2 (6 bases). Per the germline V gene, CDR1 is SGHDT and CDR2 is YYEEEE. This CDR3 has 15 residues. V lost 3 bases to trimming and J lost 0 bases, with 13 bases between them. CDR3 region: CASSWGAGFSYEQYF. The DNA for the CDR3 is TGTGCCAGCAGCTGGGGAGCGGGCTTCTCCTACGAGCAGTACTTC.

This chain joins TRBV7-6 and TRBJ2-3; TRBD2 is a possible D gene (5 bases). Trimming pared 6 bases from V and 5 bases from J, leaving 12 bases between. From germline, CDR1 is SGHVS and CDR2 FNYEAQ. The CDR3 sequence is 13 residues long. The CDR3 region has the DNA TGTGCCAGCAGATCCGGGAACAGAGATACGCAGTATTTT. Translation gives CASRSGNRDTQYF.

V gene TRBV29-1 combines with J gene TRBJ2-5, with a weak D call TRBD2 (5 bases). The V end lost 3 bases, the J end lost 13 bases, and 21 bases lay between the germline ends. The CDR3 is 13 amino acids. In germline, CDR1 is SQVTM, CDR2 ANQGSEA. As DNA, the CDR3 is TGCAGCGTTGAGGCGGGTTTTGGTTTTAGGCCGTACTTC. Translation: CSVEAGFGFRPYF.

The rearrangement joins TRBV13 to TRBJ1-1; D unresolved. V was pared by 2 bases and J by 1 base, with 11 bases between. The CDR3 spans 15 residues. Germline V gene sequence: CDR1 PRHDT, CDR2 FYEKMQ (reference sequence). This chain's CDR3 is CASSLTEVSNTEAFF. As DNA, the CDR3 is TGTGCCAGCAGCTTAACTGAGGTGTCGAACACTGAAGCTTTCTTT.

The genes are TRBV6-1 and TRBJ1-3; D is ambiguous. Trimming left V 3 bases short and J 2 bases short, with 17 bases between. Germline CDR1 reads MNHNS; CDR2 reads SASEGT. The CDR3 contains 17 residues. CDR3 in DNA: TGTGCCAGCAGTGACTATACCCGTTCAGAGGCTGGAAACACCATATATTTT. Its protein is CASSDYTRSEAGNTIYF.

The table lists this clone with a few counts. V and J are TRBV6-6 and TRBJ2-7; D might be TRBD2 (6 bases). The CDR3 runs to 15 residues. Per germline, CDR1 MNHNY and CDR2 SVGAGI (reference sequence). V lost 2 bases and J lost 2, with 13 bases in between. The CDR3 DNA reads TGTGCCAGCAGTTACAGTGGAGGGGCCGCCTACGAGCAGTACTTC. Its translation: CASSYSGGAAYEQYF.

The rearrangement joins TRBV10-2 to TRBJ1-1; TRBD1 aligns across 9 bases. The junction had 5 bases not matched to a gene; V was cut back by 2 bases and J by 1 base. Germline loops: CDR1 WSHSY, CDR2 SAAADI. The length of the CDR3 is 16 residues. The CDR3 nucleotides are TGCGCCAGCAGTGAGGGCTGGGACAGGGAGAACACTGAAGCTTTCTTT. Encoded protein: CASSEGWDRENTEAFF.

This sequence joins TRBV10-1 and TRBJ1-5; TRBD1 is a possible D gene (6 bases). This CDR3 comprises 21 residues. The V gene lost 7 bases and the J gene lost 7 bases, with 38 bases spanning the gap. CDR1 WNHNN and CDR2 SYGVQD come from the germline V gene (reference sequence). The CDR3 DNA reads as TGCGCCAGCACCGAACTTTTGGGACATCGACTTTTCCCAGGTTACGAGCAGCCCCAGCATTTT. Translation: CASTELLGHRLFPGYEQPQHF.

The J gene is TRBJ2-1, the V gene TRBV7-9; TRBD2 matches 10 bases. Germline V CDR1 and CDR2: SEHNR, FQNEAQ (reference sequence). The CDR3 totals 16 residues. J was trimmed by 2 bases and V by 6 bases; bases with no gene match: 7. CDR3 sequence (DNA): TGTGCCAGCAGTCCTTCTACTAGCGGGGCCTACAATGAGCAGTTCTTC. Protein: CASSPSTSGAYNEQFF.

In nucleotides, the CDR3 is TGTGCCAGCAGCTCAGTTTCGGGTGAAAAACTGTTTTTT. This encodes CASSSVSGEKLFF. J is TRBJ1-4 and V is TRBV7-3; D is uncertain. This CDR3 has 13 residues. V lost 4 bases and J lost 7, with 10 bases in between. Germline V gene sequence: CDR1 SGHTA, CDR2 FQGTGA.

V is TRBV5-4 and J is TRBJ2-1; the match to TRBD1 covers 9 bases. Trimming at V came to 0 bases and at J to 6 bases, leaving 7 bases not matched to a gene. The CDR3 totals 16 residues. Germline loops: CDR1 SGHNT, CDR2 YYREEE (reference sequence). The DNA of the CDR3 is TGTGCCAGCAGCTTGGTTGGGACAGGGACCGTCAATGAGCAGTTCTTC. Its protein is CASSLVGTGTVNEQFF.

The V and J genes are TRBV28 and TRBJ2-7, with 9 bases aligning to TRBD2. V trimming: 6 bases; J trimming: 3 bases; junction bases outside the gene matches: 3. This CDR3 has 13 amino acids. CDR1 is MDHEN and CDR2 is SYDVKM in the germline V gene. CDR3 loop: CASRGTSFYEQYF. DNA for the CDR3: TGTGCCAGCAGGGGGACTAGCTTCTACGAGCAGTACTTC.

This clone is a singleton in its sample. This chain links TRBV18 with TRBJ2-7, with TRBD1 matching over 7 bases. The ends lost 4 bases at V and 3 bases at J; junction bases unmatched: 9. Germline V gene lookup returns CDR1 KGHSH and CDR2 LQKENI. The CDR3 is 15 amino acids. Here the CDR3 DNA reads TGTGCCAGCTCACGTTCTGAGACAGGGAGCTACGAGCAGTACTTC. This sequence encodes CASSRSETGSYEQYF.

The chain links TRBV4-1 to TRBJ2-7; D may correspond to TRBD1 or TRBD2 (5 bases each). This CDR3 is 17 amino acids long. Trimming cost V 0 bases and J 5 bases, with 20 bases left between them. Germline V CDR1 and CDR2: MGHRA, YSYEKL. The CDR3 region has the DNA TGCGCCAGCAGCCAAGATCCTAGGCAGGGTCGGGGCCACGAGCAGTACTTC. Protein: CASSQDPRQGRGHEQYF.

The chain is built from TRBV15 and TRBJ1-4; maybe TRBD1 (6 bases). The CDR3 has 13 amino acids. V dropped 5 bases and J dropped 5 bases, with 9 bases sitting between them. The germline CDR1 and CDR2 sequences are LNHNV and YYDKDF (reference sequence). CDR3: CATSPDSNEKLFF. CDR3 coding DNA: TGTGCCACCAGCCCGGACAGCAATGAAAAACTGTTTTTT.

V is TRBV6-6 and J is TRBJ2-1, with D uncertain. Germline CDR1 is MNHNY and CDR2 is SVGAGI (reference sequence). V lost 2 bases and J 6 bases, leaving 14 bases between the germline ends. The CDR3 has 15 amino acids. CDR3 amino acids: CASSYSYDSGNEQFF. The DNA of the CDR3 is TGTGCCAGCAGTTACAGTTACGACTCTGGCAATGAGCAGTTCTTC.

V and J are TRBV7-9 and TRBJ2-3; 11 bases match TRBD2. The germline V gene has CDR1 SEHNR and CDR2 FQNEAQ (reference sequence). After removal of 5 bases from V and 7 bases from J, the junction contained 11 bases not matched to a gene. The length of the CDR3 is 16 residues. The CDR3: CASSPRSGRGPYTQYF. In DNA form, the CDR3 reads TGTGCCAGCAGCCCCCGTAGCGGGAGGGGGCCGTATACGCAGTATTTT.

CDR3 DNA sequence: TGTGCCAGCAGCTTGGAGGCGAAACCGAACACTGAAGCTTTCTTT. It codes for CASSLEAKPNTEAFF. This chain links TRBV5-8 with TRBJ1-1; D ambiguous. V was pared by 0 bases and J by 1 base, with 10 bases between. Germline CDR1 and CDR2: SGHTS and YDEGEE. This CDR3 has 15 residues.

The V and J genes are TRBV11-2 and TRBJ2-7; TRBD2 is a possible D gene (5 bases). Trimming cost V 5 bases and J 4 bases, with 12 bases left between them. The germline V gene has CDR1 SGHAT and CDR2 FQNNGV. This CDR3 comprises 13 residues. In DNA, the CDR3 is TGTGCCAGCAGCGAGGAGGTACTTTACGAGCAGTACTTC. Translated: CASSEEVLYEQYF.

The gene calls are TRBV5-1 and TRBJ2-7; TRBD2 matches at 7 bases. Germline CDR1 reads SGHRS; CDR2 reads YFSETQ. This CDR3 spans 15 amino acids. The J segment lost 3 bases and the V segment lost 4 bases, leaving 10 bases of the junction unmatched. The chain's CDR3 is CASSRAGDSNYEQYF. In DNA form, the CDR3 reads TGCGCCAGCAGCAGGGCGGGGGACTCAAACTACGAGCAGTACTTC.

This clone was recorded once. The CDR3 DNA sequence: TGTGCCAGCAGCCAAGGACTAGCGGGAGCTGCTGAGCAGTTCTTC. It yields the protein CASSQGLAGAAEQFF. The V call is TRBV14, the J call TRBJ2-1, with 12 bases aligning to TRBD2. This CDR3 has 15 amino acids. CDR1 is SGHDN and CDR2 is FVKESK in the germline V gene. The V gene end was trimmed by 1 base and the J gene end by 9 bases; junction bases not matched to a gene: 4.

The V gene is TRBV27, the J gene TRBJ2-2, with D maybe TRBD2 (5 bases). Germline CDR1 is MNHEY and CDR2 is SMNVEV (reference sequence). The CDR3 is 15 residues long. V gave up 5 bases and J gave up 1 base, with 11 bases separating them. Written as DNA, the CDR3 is TGTGCCAGCAGTCACGGACTTGAGAACACCGGGGAGCTGTTTTTT. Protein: CASSHGLENTGELFF.

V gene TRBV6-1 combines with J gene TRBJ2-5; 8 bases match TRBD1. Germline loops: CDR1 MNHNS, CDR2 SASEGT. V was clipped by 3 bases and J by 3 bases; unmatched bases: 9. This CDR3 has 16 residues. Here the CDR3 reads CASSERDRYIEETQYF. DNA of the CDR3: TGTGCCAGCAGTGAGAGGGACAGGTACATCGAAGAGACCCAGTACTTC.